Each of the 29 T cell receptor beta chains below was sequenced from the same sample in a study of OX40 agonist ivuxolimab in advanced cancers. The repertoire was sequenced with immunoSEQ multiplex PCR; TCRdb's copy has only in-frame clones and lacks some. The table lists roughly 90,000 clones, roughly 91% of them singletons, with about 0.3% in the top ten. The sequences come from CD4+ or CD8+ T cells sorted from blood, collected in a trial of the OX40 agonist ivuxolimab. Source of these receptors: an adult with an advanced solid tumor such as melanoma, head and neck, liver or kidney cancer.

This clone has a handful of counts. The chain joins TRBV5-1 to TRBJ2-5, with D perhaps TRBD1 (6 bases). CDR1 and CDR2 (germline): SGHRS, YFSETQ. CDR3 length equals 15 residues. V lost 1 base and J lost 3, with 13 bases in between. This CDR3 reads CASSLTGNVEETQYF. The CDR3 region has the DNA TGCGCCAGCAGCTTGACAGGGAATGTTGAAGAGACCCAGTACTTC.

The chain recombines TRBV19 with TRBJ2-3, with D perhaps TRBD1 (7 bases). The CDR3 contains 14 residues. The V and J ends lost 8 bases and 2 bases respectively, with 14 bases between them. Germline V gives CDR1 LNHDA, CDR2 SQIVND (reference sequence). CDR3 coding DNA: TGTGCCAGTGGTAGACAGGGACTCACAGATACGCAGTATTTT. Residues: CASGRQGLTDTQYF.

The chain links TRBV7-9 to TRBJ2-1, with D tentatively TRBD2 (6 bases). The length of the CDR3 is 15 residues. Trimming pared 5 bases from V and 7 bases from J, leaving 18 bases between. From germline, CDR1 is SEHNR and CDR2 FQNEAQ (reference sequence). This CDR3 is CASSNWGGLGNEQFF. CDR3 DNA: TGTGCCAGCAGCAACTGGGGAGGTCTCGGGAATGAGCAGTTCTTC.

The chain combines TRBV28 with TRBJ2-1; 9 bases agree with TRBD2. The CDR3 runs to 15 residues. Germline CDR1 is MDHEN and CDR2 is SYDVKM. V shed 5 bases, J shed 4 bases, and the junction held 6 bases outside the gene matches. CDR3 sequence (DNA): TGTGCCAGCAGTCCGTCTAGCGGGGTTTACAATGAGCAGTTCTTC. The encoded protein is CASSPSSGVYNEQFF.

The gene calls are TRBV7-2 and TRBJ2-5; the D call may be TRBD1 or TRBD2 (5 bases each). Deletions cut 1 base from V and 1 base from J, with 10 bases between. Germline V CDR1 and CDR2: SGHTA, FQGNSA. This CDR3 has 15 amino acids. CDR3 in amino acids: CASSLGGRVQETQYF. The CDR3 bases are TGTGCCAGCAGCTTAGGGGGACGGGTCCAAGAGACCCAGTACTTC.

The CDR3: CASSVDHTGELFF. CDR3 bases: TGTGCCAGCAGCGTAGACCACACCGGGGAGCTGTTTTTT. The chain employs TRBV9 and TRBJ2-2, with D uncertain. The CDR3 spans 13 residues. The V end was cut by 0 bases, the J end by 3 bases, with 3 bases between. The germline V gene encodes CDR1 SGDLS and CDR2 YYNGEE.

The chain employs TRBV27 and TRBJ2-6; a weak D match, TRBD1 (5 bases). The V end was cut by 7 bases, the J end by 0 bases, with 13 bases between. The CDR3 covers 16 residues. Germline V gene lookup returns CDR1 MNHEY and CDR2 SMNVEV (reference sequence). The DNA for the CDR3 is TGTGCCAGCACCGAGTTAAGGGGCTCTGGGGCCAACGTCCTGACTTTC. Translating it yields CASTELRGSGANVLTF.

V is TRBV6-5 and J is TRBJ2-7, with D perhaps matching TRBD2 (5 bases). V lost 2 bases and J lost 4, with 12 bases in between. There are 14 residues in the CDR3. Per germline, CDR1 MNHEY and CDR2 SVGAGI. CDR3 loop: CASSYDSGVYEQYF. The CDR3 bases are TGTGCCAGCAGTTACGACTCCGGGGTATACGAGCAGTACTTC.

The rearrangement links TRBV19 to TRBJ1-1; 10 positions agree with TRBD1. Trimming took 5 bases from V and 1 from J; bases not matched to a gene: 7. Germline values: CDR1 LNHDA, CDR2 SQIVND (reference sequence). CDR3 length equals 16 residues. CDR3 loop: CASSGGTGVENTEAFF. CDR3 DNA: TGTGCCAGTAGTGGGGGGACAGGGGTGGAGAACACTGAAGCTTTCTTT.

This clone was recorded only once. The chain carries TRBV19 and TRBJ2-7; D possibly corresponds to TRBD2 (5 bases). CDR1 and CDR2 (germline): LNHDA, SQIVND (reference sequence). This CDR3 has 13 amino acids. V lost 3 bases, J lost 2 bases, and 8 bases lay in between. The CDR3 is CASSIGLTYEQYF. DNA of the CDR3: TGTGCCAGTAGTATCGGACTCACCTACGAGCAGTACTTC.

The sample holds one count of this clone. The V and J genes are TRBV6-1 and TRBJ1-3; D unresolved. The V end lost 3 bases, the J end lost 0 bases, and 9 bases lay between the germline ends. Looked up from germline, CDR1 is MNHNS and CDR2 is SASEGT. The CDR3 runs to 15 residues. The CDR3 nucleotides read TGTGCCAGCAGTGATTATGGAGTCTCTGGAAACACCATATATTTT. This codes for CASSDYGVSGNTIYF.

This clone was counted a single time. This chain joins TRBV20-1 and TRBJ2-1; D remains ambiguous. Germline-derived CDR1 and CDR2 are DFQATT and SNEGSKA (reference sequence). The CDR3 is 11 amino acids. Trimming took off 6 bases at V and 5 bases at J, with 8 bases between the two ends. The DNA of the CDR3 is TGCAGTGCCAGAAGGAACAATGAGCAGTTCTTC. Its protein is CSARRNNEQFF.

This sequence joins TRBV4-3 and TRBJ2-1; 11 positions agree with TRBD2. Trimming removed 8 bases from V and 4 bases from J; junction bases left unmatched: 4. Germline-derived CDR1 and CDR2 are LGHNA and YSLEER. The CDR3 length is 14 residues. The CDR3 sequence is CASLAGGLYNEQFF. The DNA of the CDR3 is TGCGCCAGCCTAGCGGGAGGATTATACAATGAGCAGTTCTTC.

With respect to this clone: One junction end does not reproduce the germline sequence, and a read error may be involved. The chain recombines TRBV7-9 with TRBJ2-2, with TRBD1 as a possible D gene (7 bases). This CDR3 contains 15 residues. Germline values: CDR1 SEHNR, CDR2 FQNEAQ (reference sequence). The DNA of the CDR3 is TGTGCCAGCAGCCTAGCGACAGGGTTCACCGGGGAGCTGTTTTTT. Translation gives CASSLATGFTGELFF.

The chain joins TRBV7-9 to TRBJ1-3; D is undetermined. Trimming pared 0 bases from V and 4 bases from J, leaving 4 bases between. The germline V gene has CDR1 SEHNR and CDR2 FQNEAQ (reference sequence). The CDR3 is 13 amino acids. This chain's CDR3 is CASSLARGNTIYF. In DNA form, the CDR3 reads TGTGCCAGCAGCTTAGCTCGGGGAAACACCATATATTTT.

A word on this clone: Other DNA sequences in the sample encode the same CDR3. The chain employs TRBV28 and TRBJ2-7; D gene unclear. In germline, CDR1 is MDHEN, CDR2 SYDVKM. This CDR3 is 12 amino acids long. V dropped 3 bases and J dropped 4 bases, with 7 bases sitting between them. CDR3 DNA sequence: TGTGCCAGCAGTTTGAGCCCGTACGAGCAGTACTTC. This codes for CASSLSPYEQYF. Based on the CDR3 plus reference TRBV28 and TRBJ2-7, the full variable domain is DVKVTQSSRYLVKRTGEKVFLECVQDMDHENMFWYRQDPGLGLRLIYFSYDVKMKEKGDIPEGYSVSREKKERFSLILESASTNQTSMYLCASSLSPYEQYFGPGTRLTVT.

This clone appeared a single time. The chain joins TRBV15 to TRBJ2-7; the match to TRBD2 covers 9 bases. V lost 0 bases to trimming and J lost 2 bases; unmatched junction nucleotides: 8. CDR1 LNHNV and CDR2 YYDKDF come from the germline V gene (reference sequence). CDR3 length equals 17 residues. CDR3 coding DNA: TGTGCCACCAGCAGAGATGGACTAGCGAGAATACCCTACGAGCAGTACTTC. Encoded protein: CATSRDGLARIPYEQYF.

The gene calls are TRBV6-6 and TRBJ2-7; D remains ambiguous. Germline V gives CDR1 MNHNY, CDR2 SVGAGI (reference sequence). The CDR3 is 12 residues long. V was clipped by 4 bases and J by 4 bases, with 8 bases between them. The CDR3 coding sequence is TGTGCCAGCAGTTCTCTAACTTACGAGCAGTACTTC. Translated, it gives CASSSLTYEQYF.

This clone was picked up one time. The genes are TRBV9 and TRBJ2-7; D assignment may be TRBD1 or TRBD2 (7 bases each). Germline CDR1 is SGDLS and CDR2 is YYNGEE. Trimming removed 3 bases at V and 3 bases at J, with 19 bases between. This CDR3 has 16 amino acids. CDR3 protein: CASSAGRGRGGYEQYF. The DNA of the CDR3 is TGTGCCAGCAGCGCCGGAAGGGGCAGGGGGGGCTACGAGCAGTACTTC.

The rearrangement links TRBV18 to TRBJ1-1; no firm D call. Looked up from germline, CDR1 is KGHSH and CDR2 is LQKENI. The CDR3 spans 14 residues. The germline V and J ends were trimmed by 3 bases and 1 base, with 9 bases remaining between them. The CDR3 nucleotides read TGTGCCAGCTCACCGTATATTAAGAACACTGAAGCTTTCTTT. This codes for CASSPYIKNTEAFF.

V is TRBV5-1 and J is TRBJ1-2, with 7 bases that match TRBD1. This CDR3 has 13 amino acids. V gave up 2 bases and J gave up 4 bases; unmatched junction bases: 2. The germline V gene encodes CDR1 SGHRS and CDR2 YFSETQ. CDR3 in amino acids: CASSLSGGYGYTF. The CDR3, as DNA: TGCGCCAGCAGCTTATCAGGGGGCTATGGCTACACCTTC.

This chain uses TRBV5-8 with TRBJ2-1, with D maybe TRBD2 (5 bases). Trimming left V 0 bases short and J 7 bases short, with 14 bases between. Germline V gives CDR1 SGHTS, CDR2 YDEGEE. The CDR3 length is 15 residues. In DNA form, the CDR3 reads TGTGCCAGCAGCTTGGCAGGACTGCCCACGAATGAGCAGTTCTTC. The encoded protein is CASSLAGLPTNEQFF.

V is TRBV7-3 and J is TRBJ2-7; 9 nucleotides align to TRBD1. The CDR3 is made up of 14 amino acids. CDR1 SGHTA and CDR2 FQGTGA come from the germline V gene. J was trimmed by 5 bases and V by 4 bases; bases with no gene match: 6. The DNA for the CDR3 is TGTGCCAGCAGCTCCGGGACAGGGAACCACGAGCAGTACTTC. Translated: CASSSGTGNHEQYF.

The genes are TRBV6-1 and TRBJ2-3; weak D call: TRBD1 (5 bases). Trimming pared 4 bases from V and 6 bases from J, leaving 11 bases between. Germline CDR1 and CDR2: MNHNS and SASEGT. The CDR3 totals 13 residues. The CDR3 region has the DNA TGTGCCAGCAGTGGGGGCGTTACGGATACGCAGTATTTT. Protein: CASSGGVTDTQYF.

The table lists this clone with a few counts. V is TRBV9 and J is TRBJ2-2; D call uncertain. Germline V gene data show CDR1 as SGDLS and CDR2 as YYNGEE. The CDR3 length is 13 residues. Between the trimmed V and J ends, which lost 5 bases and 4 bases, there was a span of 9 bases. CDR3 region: CASSTTVTGELFF. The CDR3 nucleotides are TGTGCCAGCAGTACTACGGTCACCGGGGAGCTGTTTTTT.

CDR3 amino acids: CASSLGPEYNQPQHF. The CDR3 DNA is TGTGCCAGCAGCTTAGGGCCAGAGTATAATCAGCCCCAGCATTTT. The gene calls are TRBV7-2 and TRBJ1-5; D gene ambiguous. Germline V gene lookup returns CDR1 SGHTA and CDR2 FQGNSA. The CDR3 covers 15 residues. V was shortened by 1 base and J by 4 bases, with 11 bases between the two germline ends.

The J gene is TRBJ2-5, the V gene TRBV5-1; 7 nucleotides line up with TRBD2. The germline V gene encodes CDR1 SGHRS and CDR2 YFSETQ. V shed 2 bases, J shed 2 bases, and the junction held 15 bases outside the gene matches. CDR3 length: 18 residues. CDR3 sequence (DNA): TGCGCCAGCAGCTTTGGACTAGTTCTCGCCCATGGGCAAGAGACCCAGTACTTC. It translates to CASSFGLVLAHGQETQYF.

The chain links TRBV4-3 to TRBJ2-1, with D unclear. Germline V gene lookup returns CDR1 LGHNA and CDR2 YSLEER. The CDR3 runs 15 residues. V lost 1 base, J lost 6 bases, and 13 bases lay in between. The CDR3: CASSQVNRAINEQFF. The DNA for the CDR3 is TGCGCCAGCAGCCAAGTTAATCGAGCGATCAATGAGCAGTTCTTC.

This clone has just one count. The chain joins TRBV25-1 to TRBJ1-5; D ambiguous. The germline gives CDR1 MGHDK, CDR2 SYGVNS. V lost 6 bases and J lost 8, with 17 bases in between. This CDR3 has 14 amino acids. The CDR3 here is CASRGTGPGEPQHF. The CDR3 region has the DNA TGTGCCAGCAGGGGTACCGGGCCCGGTGAGCCCCAGCATTTT.